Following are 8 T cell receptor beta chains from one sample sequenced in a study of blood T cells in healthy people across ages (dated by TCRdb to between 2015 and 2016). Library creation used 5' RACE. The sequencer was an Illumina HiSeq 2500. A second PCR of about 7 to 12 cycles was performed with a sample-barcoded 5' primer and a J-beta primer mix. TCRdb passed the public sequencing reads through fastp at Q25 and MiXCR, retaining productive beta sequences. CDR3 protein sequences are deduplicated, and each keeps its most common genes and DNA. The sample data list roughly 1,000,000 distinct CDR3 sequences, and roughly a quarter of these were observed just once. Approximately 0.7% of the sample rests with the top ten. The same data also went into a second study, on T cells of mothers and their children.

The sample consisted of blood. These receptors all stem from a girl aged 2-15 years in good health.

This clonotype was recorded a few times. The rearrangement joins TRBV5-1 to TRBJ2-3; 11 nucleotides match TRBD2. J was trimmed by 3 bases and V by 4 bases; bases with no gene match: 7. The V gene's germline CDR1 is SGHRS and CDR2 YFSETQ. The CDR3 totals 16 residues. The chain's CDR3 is CASSISGGAGTDTQYF. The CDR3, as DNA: TGCGCCAGCAGCATTAGCGGGGGGGCCGGGACAGATACGCAGTATTTT.

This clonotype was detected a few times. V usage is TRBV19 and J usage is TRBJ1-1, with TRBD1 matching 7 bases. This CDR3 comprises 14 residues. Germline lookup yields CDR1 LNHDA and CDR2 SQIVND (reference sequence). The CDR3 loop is CAAGGGGWNTEAFF. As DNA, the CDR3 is TGTGCAGCAGGGGGAGGGGGCTGGAACACTGAAGCTTTCTTT.

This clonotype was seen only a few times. The CDR3 is CASSLGQAGVNEQFF. In DNA form, the CDR3 reads TGTGCCAGTAGCCTCGGACAGGCAGGGGTCAATGAGCAGTTCTTC. The chain couples TRBV19 to TRBJ2-1; 7 nucleotides agree with TRBD1. The ends lost 6 bases at V and 6 bases at J; junction bases unmatched: 11. The CDR3 totals 15 residues. In germline, CDR1 is LNHDA, CDR2 SQIVND (reference sequence). The variable domain in full, with the rest retrieved from reference TRBV19 and TRBJ2-1, is DGGITQSPKYLFRKEGQNVTLSCEQNLNHDAMYWYRQDPGQGLRLIYYSQIVNDFQKGDIAEGYSVSREKKESFPLTVTSAQKNPTAFYLCASSLGQAGVNEQFFGPGTRLTVL.

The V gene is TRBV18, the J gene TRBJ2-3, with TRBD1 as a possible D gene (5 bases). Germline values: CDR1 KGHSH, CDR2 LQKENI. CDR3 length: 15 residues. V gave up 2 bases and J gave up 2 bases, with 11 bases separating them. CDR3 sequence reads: CASSPGAVLTDTQYF. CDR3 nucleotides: TGTGCCAGCTCACCAGGGGCCGTACTCACAGATACGCAGTATTTT.

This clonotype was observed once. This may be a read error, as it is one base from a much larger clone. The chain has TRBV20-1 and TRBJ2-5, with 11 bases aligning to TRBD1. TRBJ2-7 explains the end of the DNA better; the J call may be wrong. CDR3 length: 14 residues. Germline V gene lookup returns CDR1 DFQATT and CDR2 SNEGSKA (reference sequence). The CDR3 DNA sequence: TGCAGTGTTTTGGACAGGGGGCAACTCTACGAGCAGTACTTC. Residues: CSVLDRGQLYEQYF.

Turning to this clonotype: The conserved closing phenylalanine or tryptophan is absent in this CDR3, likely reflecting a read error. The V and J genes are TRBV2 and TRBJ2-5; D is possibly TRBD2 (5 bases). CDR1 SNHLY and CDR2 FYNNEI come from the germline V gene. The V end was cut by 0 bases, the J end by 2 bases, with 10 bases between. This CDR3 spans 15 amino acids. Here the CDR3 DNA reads TGTGCCAGCAGTGAAGCCCGGGGAGTACAAGAGACCCAGTACTCC. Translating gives CASSEARGVQETQYS.

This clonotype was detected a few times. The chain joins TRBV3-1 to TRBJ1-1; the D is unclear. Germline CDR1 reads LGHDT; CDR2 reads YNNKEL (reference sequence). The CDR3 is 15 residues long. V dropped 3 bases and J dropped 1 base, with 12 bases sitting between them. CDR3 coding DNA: TGTGCCAGCAGCCAGTATACGGGCGCGAACACTGAAGCTTTCTTT. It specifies CASSQYTGANTEAFF.

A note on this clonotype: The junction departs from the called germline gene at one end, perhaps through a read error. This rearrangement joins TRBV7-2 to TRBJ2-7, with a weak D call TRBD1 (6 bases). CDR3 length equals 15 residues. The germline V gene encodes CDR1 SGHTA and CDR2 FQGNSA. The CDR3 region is CASSFTRDTLYVQYF. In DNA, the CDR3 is TGTGCCAGCAGCTTTACCCGGGACACCCTTTACGTGCAGTACTTC.